A single sample gave rise to the 27 T cell receptor beta chains below, sequenced in a study of blood T cell repertoires in COVID-19 (dated by TCRdb to the early 2020s). The protocol used for the library was the immunoSEQ multiplex PCR assay. Sourced from immuneACCESS, this table was stored by TCRdb with only in-frame sequences that have V and J called. A share of the clones is absent; for the studies checked, an unresolved V gene accounts for under half, and the remainder has no known explanation. Recorded for this sample are 200,000 to 250,000 clones; roughly 89% of them occurred a single time. The ten most abundant clones make up 2.6% of the sample. Sequencing was carried out using PBMCs or T cells enriched from blood (not recorded which). The receptor source for this set is a woman aged 25-40 years with acute COVID-19.

The V gene is TRBV7-2, the J gene TRBJ1-2; 7 bases are shared with TRBD1. The length of the CDR3 is 16 residues. The germline gives CDR1 SGHTA, CDR2 FQGNSA. Losses at the gene ends were 0 bases for V and 1 base for J; bases not matched to a gene: 5. CDR3 DNA sequence: TGTGCCAGCAGCTTAGCAGGGGGCCAGAATAACTATGGCTACACCTTC. It is translated as CASSLAGGQNNYGYTF.

V is TRBV24-1 and J is TRBJ2-3; D gene uncertain. Germline assignment: CDR1 KGHDR and CDR2 SFDVKD. CDR3 size: 14 residues. The V end lost 6 bases, the J end lost 6 bases, and 15 bases lay between the germline ends. DNA of the CDR3: TGTGCCACCAGTACCACAGATCCGTCCGATACGCAGTATTTT. Its protein product is CATSTTDPSDTQYF.

The rearrangement joins TRBV7-9 to TRBJ1-6; a weak D match, TRBD1 (6 bases). Germline V gene sequence: CDR1 SEHNR, CDR2 FQNEAQ (reference sequence). V lost 7 bases and J 10 bases, leaving 14 bases between the germline ends. The CDR3 has 13 residues. The CDR3 is CASNQGIGSPLHF. The CDR3, as DNA: TGTGCCAGCAACCAGGGGATTGGGTCACCCCTCCACTTT.

The chain has TRBV7-9 and TRBJ2-5; 9 nucleotides agree with TRBD2. Per germline, CDR1 SEHNR and CDR2 FQNEAQ (reference sequence). Trimming cost V 4 bases and J 4 bases; bases outside gene matches: 16. This CDR3 region has 18 residues. CDR3 sequence: CASSSPPRGGAVGETQYF. Here the CDR3 DNA reads TGTGCCAGCAGCTCCCCCCCCCGCGGGGGGGCCGTTGGAGAGACCCAGTACTTC.

The chain has TRBV7-9 and TRBJ1-6; no reliable D call. Trimming shortened V by 8 bases and J by 7 bases, and 9 bases separated the two germline ends. This CDR3 is built from 12 residues. Germline lookup yields CDR1 SEHNR and CDR2 FQNEAQ (reference sequence). The CDR3 here is CASGSENSPLHF. The CDR3 DNA follows: TGTGCCAGCGGGTCGGAGAATTCACCCCTCCACTTT.

The chain combines TRBV9 with TRBJ1-1; no reliable D call. The CDR3 is 13 amino acids. Germline V CDR1 and CDR2: SGDLS, YYNGEE. Trimming took off 0 bases at V and 4 bases at J, with 7 bases between the two ends. The CDR3 reads CASSVAEGTEAFF. In DNA form, the CDR3 reads TGTGCCAGCAGCGTAGCCGAGGGCACTGAAGCTTTCTTT.

The V call is TRBV7-2, the J call TRBJ2-7, with 11 bases aligning to TRBD1. The germline CDR1 and CDR2 sequences are SGHTA and FQGNSA. The V and J ends lost 4 bases and 4 bases, in that order; junction bases with no gene match: 3. This CDR3 region has 14 residues. The chain's CDR3 is CASSWDRGYYEQYF. The CDR3 region has the DNA TGTGCCAGCAGCTGGGACAGGGGGTATTACGAGCAGTACTTC.

The chain recombines TRBV27 with TRBJ1-2, with a possible D match to TRBD1 (6 bases). The CDR3 totals 12 residues. CDR1 is MNHEY, CDR2 SMNVEV, per germline (reference sequence). Trimming shortened V by 4 bases and J by 10 bases, and 13 bases separated the two germline ends. In DNA, the CDR3 is TGTGCCAGCAGTTCGGGGGGCAGTTACTACACCTTC. Protein: CASSSGGSYYTF.

This chain links TRBV7-9 with TRBJ1-1; no clear D gene. Trimming shortened V by 3 bases and J by 1 base, and 18 bases separated the two germline ends. The germline V gene encodes CDR1 SEHNR and CDR2 FQNEAQ (reference sequence). This CDR3 region has 17 residues. The CDR3 region has the DNA TGTGCCAGCAGCTTTTTTGCCGGCTGGAGTGAGAACACTGAAGCTTTCTTT. Protein product: CASSFFAGWSENTEAFF.

The genes are TRBV19 and TRBJ1-2; D ambiguous. This CDR3 comprises 12 residues. Deletions cut 5 bases from V and 4 bases from J, with 8 bases between. Looked up from germline, CDR1 is LNHDA and CDR2 is SQIVND (reference sequence). This CDR3 reads CASSRRAYGYTF. The CDR3 DNA reads as TGTGCCAGTAGTCGGCGGGCCTATGGCTACACCTTC.

The chain recombines TRBV7-9 with TRBJ1-1, with 10 bases fitting TRBD1. The germline gives CDR1 SEHNR, CDR2 FQNEAQ (reference sequence). CDR3 length: 15 residues. The V gene end was trimmed by 4 bases and the J gene end by 5 bases; junction bases not matched to a gene: 7. The CDR3 DNA reads as TGTGCCAGCAGCTCTTCGACAGGGGGCTTTACTGAAGCTTTCTTT. Protein sequence: CASSSSTGGFTEAFF.

This chain connects TRBV7-9 to TRBJ1-2; D is possibly TRBD1 (5 bases). The V end lost 11 bases, the J end lost 3 bases, and 16 bases lay between the germline ends. Germline CDR1 SEHNR, CDR2 FQNEAQ (reference sequence). There are 13 residues in the CDR3. The CDR3 sequence is CALRRGWDYGYTF. CDR3 sequence (DNA): TGTGCCCTGCGGAGGGGTTGGGACTATGGCTACACCTTC.

The gene calls are TRBV2 and TRBJ2-7; 9 nucleotides agree with TRBD1. CDR1 is SNHLY and CDR2 is FYNNEI in the germline V gene. The V gene end was trimmed by 1 base and the J gene end by 3 bases; junction bases not matched to a gene: 1. There are 14 residues in the CDR3. CDR3 in DNA: TGTGCCAGCAGTGAAGGGACAGGGGACTACGAGCAGTACTTC. Its protein product is CASSEGTGDYEQYF.

This clone showed up just once. The chain is built from TRBV9 and TRBJ2-1; D is possibly TRBD1 (6 bases). The CDR3 runs 13 residues. Germline V gene lookup returns CDR1 SGDLS and CDR2 YYNGEE. V was cut by 4 bases and J by 7 bases, with 12 bases left in between. The CDR3 DNA sequence: TGTGCCAGCAGCACTTCCCAGGGGAATGAGCAGTTCTTC. This gives the protein CASSTSQGNEQFF.

J is TRBJ2-5 and V is TRBV28, with 8 bases fitting TRBD1. The germline gives CDR1 MDHEN, CDR2 SYDVKM. V dropped 5 bases and J dropped 0; count of bases not matched to a gene: 5. CDR3 length: 15 amino acids. The DNA for the CDR3 is TGTGCCAGCAGTATCCTGGACAGGGACCAAGAGACCCAGTACTTC. Its protein is CASSILDRDQETQYF.

The sample holds one count of this clone. The J gene is TRBJ2-7, the V gene TRBV4-3, with TRBD2 matching over 7 bases. The CDR3 consists of 16 residues. Germline assignment: CDR1 LGHNA and CDR2 YSLEER. Trimming at V came to 0 bases and at J to 0 bases, leaving 5 bases not matched to a gene. CDR3 bases: TGCGCCAGCAGCCAAGATGGCGGGAGATACTCCTACGAGCAGTACTTC. Protein product: CASSQDGGRYSYEQYF.

The chain links TRBV7-2 to TRBJ2-4; no definite D call. V dropped 4 bases and J dropped 14 bases, with 12 bases sitting between them. Per germline, CDR1 SGHTA and CDR2 FQGNSA. The CDR3 is made up of 11 amino acids. In nucleotides, the CDR3 is TGTGCCAGCAGCTCACAGCTTCGGAAGTACTTC. It yields the protein CASSSQLRKYF.

CDR3 DNA: TGCAGCGTTAGAAGGGACGGGAGCTCCTACGAGCAGTACTTC. Its translation is CSVRRDGSSYEQYF. The V and J genes are TRBV29-1 and TRBJ2-7, with D perhaps matching TRBD2 (6 bases). The ends were cut back, 5 bases at V and 0 bases at J, with 14 bases in the middle. The CDR3 runs 14 residues. Germline V lookup: CDR1 SQVTM, CDR2 ANQGSEA.

The chain joins TRBV3-1 (or the pseudogene TRBV3-2) to TRBJ1-2; the D is unclear. V was pared by 2 bases and J by 0 bases, with 10 bases between. Looked up from germline, CDR1 is LGHDT and CDR2 is YNNKEL (reference sequence). The length of the CDR3 is 15 residues. CDR3 nucleotides: TGTGCCAGCAGCCAAAATCTCGGTGCTAACTATGGCTACACCTTC. Its protein product is CASSQNLGANYGYTF.

The V call is TRBV9, the J call TRBJ2-3, with D perhaps matching TRBD2 (5 bases). Per germline, CDR1 SGDLS and CDR2 YYNGEE. The CDR3 spans 15 residues. Trimming removed 0 bases at V and 1 base at J, with 9 bases between. In DNA form, the CDR3 reads TGTGCCAGCAGCGTAGGGACCGGGGGCACAGATACGCAGTATTTT. It translates to CASSVGTGGTDTQYF.

The rearrangement joins TRBV27 to TRBJ2-7, with D possibly matching TRBD1 (5 bases). The CDR3 has 13 amino acids. Germline assignment: CDR1 MNHEY and CDR2 SMNVEV (reference sequence). The V end lost 6 bases, the J end lost 0 bases, and 9 bases lay between the germline ends. Written as DNA, the CDR3 is TGTGCCAGCAGCAAGGACATCTCCTACGAGCAGTACTTC. This sequence encodes CASSKDISYEQYF.

The chain recombines TRBV4-3 with TRBJ2-2; 8 bases are shared with TRBD1. This CDR3 comprises 15 residues. Germline lookup yields CDR1 LGHNA and CDR2 YSLEER. V dropped 5 bases and J dropped 3; count of bases not matched to a gene: 5. In nucleotides, the CDR3 is TGCGCCAGCAGCATGGACAGGGATGACACCGGGGAGCTGTTTTTT. Protein product: CASSMDRDDTGELFF.

This chain links TRBV6-5 with TRBJ2-7; D might be TRBD2 (6 bases). V lost 3 bases, J lost 2 bases, and 11 bases lay in between. CDR3 length equals 14 residues. Germline V gene lookup returns CDR1 MNHEY and CDR2 SVGAGI. The chain's CDR3 is CASSYSRTTYEQYF. The DNA for the CDR3 is TGTGCCAGCAGTTATAGTAGGACTACCTACGAGCAGTACTTC.

This clone was counted between two and nine times. The rearrangement joins TRBV5-1 to TRBJ1-2; a weak D match, TRBD1 (6 bases). Trimming stripped 1 base from V and 2 bases from J, with 18 bases between. CDR3 size: 17 residues. Germline V gene data show CDR1 as SGHRS and CDR2 as YFSETQ. The CDR3 bases are TGCGCCAGCAGCTTGTTAGGGACACCAAGTGAGAACTATGGCTACACCTTC. Translation: CASSLLGTPSENYGYTF.

V usage is TRBV5-6 and J usage is TRBJ1-5; 8 positions match TRBD1. The CDR3 is 18 amino acids. In germline, CDR1 is SGHDT, CDR2 YYEEEE. V was pared by 0 bases and J by 0 bases, with 8 bases of the junction left unmatched. The CDR3 reads CASSLGPGGAGSNQPQHF. Here the CDR3 DNA reads TGTGCCAGCAGCTTGGGTCCAGGGGGCGCGGGTAGCAATCAGCCCCAGCATTTT.

The chain joins TRBV14 to TRBJ1-1; no reliable D call. With 1 base removed from V and 7 bases from J, the gap between germline ends came to 4 bases. This CDR3 is 11 amino acids long. Germline CDR1 reads SGHDN; CDR2 reads FVKESK. This CDR3 reads CASSQGSEAFF. The CDR3 region has the DNA TGTGCCAGCAGCCAAGGCAGTGAAGCTTTCTTT.

Notes on this clone: Other DNA sequences from this sample encode an identical CDR3 as well. This chain joins TRBV19 and TRBJ1-5; D ambiguous. The germline gives CDR1 LNHDA, CDR2 SQIVND (reference sequence). Trimming took 6 bases from V and 0 from J, leaving 3 bases between them. The CDR3 is made up of 12 amino acids. CDR3 protein: CASSYSNQPQHF. The CDR3 bases are TGTGCCAGTAGCTATAGCAATCAGCCCCAGCATTTT.